This record concerns one T cell receptor beta chain sequence. This sample was taken from a study of blood T cell repertoires in COVID-19. Study information: The cDNA or gDNA used as material had been derived from T cells, B-cell-depleted T cells, or PBMCs.

In the authors' methods: It was from reference gene primer amplification that nucleated cell counts were estimated. Only in-frame clones appear in the TCRdb table, and some are missing; sequencing was by immunoSEQ multiplex PCR. V and J calls and clone size come straight from that table; D and trimming were deduced from the DNA. The repertoire holds roughly 320,000 clones, 65% to 90% seen once, with approximately 4.1% in the top ten. The CDR3 extends over 14 amino acids. The V gene's germline CDR1 is WNHNN and CDR2 SYGVQD (reference sequence). V shed 2 bases and J shed 2 bases, with 9 bases lying between them. Living in under 30 US areas, the participants were between about 18 and 90 years of age. Participants had their cohort set by participant-reported clinical history.

Material: PBMCs or T cells enriched from blood (not recorded which). The rearrangement joins TRBV10-1 to TRBJ1-2; D remains ambiguous. The clonotype was recovered from a man aged 30 to 45 who had recovered from COVID-19. The CDR3: CASSEGMGNYGYTF. The DNA for the CDR3 is TGCGCCAGCAGTGAGGGAATGGGCAACTATGGCTACACCTTC.